This TCR beta chain was recovered during a study of shared clonotypes between healthy human individuals. A few counts support this clone. The same CDR3 also results from other DNA sequences found in this sample. Repertoires were generated with immunoSEQ multiplex PCR, while TCRdb's copy carries only in-frame clones and drops some. The sample consists of 2 million to 3 million clones, approximately 93% of them appearing once. The CDR3 sequence is 13 residues long. Trimming removed 0 bases from V and 5 bases from J, with 5 bases in between. Germline V gene sequence: CDR1 MNHEY, CDR2 SVGAGI. What was sequenced was naive CD4+ T cells from PBMCs. Sample subset: CD45RA+ positively selected. The TCR sequence derives from a young man in good health. Some clones in this sample may be carry-over from other donors' samples. This chain links TRBV6-5 with TRBJ1-5; no clear D gene. The CDR3 coding sequence is TGTGCCAGCAGTTACTCCCGAGATCAGCCCCAGCATTTT. Protein product: CASSYSRDQPQHF.